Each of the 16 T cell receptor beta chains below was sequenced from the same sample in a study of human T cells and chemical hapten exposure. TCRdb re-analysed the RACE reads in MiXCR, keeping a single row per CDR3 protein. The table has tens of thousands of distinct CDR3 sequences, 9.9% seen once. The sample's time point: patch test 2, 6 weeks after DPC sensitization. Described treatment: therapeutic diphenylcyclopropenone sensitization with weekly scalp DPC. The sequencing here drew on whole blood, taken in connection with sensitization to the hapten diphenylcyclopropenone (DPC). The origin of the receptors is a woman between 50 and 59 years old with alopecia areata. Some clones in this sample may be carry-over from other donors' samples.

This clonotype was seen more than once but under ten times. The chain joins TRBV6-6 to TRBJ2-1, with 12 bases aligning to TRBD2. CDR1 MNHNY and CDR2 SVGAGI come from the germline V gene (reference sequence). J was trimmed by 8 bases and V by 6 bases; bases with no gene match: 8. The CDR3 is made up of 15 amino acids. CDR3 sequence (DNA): TGTGCCAGCAGCCTAGCGGGAGGGCGGATCTATGAGCAGTTCTTC. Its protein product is CASSLAGGRIYEQFF.

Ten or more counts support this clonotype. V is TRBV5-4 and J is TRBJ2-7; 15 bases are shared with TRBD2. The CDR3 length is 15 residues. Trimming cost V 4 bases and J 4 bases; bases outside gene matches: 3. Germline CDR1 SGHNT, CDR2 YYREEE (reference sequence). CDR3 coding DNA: TGTGCCAGCAGCCTGGGACTAGCGGGGGGTTACGAGCAGTACTTC. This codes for CASSLGLAGGYEQYF.

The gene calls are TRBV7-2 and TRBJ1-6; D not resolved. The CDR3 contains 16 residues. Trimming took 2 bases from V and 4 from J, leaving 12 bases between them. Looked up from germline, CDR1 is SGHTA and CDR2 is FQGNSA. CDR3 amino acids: CASSLRTLSYNSPLHF. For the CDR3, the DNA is TGTGCCAGCAGCTTAAGGACCCTGAGTTATAATTCACCCCTCCACTTT.

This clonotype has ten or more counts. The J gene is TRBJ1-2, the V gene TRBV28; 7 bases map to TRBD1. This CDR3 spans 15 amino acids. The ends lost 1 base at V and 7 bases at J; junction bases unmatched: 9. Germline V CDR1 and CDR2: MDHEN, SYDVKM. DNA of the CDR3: TGTGCCAGCAGTTTATTGGGCCAGGGGGGCGTTGGCTACACCTTC. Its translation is CASSLLGQGGVGYTF.

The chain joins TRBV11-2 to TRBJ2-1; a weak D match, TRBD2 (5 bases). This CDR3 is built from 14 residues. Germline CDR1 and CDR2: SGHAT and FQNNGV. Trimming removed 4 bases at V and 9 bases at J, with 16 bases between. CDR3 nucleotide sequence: TGTGCCAGCAGCTGGACCGGACTCCTCGGTGAGCAGTTCTTC. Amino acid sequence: CASSWTGLLGEQFF.

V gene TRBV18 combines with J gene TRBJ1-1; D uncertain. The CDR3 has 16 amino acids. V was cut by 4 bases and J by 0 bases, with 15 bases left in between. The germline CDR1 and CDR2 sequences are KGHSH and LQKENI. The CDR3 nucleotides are TGTGCCAGCTCACGCATTAGTAGCGTCATGAACACTGAAGCTTTCTTT. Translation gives CASSRISSVMNTEAFF.

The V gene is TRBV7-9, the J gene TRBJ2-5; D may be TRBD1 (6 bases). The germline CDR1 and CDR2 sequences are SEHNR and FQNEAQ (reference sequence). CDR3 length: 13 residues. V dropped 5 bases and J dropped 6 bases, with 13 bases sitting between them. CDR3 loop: CASSPTGSQTQYF. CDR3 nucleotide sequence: TGTGCCAGCAGCCCAACAGGGTCTCAGACCCAGTACTTC.

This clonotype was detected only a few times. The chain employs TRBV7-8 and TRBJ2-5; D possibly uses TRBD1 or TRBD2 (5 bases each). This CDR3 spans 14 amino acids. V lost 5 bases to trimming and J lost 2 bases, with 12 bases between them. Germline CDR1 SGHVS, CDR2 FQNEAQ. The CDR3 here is CASSGWGRQETQYF. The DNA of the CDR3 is TGTGCCAGCAGCGGATGGGGACGGCAAGAGACCCAGTACTTC. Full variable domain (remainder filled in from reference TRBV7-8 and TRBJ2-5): GAGVSQSPRYKVAKRGQDVALRCDPISGHVSLFWYQQALGQGPEFLTYFQNEAQLDKSGLPSDRFFAERPEGSVSTLKIQRTQQEDSAVYLCASSGWGRQETQYFGPGTRLLVL.

The CDR3 spells CASSLVGQLRSEAFF. In DNA form, the CDR3 reads TGTGCCAGCAGCTTAGTCGGCCAGTTGCGCTCTGAAGCTTTCTTT. The rearrangement uses TRBV7-2 and TRBJ1-1; D ambiguous. The length of the CDR3 is 15 residues. Germline-derived CDR1 and CDR2 are SGHTA and FQGNSA. Deletions cut 1 base from V and 6 bases from J, with 15 bases between.

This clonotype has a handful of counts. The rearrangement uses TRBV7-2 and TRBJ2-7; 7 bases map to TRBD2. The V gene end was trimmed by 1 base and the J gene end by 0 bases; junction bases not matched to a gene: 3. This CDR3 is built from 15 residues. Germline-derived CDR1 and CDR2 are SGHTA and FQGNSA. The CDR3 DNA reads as TGTGCCAGCAGCTTAGGCAGCGGGGTCTCCTACGAGCAGTACTTC. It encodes CASSLGSGVSYEQYF.

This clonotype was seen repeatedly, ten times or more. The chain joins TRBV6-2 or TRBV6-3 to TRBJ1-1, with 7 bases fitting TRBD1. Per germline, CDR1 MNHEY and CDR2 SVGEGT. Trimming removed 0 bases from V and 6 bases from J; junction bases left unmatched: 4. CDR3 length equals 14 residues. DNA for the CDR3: TGTGCCAGCAGTTACTCCAGGGGGAAGGCTGAAGCTTTCTTT. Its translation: CASSYSRGKAEAFF.

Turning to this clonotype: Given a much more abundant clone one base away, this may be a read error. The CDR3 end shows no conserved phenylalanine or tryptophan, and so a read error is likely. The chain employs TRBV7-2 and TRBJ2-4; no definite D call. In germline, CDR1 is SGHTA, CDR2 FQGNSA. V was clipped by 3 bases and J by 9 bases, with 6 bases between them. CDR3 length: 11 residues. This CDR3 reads CASSFTRIQYL. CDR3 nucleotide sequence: TGTGCCAGCAGCTTTACCCGCATTCAGTACCTC.

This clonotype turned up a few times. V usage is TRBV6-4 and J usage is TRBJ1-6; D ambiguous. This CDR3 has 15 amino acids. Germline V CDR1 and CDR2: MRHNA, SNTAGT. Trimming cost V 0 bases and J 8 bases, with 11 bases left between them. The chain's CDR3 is CASSDSPGYHSPLHF. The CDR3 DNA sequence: TGTGCCAGCAGTGACTCCCCAGGTTACCATTCACCCCTCCACTTT.

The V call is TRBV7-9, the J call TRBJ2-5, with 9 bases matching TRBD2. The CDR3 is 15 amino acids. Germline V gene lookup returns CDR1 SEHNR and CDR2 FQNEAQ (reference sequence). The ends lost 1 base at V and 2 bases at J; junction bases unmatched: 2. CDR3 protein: CASSLGLAAQETQYF. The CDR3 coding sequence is TGTGCCAGCAGCTTAGGACTAGCGGCACAAGAGACCCAGTACTTC.

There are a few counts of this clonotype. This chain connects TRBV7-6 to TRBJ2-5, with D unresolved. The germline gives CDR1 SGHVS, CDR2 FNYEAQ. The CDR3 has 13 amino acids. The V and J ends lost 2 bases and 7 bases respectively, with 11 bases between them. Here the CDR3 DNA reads TGTGCCAGCAGCTTAATGCGTGTCGGGACCCAGTACTTC. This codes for CASSLMRVGTQYF. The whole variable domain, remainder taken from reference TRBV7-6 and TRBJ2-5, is GAGVSQSPRYKVTKRGQDVALRCDPISGHVSLYWYRQALGQGPEFLTYFNYEAQQDKSGLPNDRFSAERPEGSISTLTIQRTEQRDSAMYRCASSLMRVGTQYFGPGTRLLVL.

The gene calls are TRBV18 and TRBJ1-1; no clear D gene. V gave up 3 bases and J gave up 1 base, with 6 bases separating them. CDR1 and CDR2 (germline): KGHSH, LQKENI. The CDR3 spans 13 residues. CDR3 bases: TGTGCCAGCTCACCGCGGACGAACACTGAAGCTTTCTTT. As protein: CASSPRTNTEAFF.